The 8 T cell receptor beta chains in this list originate from one sample, sequenced in a study of beta chain features in type 1 diabetes. Findings of the study overall: Type 1 diabetes patients showed a moderate but significant shortening of TCRB CDR3s in all four CD4+ subsets.

No antigen has been identified for these receptors. Expressed TCRB transcripts were sequenced because the isolated RNA had all been reverse transcribed beforehand. Profiling relied on immunoSEQ multiplex PCR, and the TCRdb table lists in-frame clones only, not all of them. The sample carries hundreds of thousands of clones, 15% recorded once. The specimen was naive CD4+ T cells from blood. These receptors all stem from a man aged 18 to 29 with type 1 diabetes.

This clone was counted only a few times. This rearrangement joins TRBV7-6 to TRBJ2-2; D ambiguous. The CDR3 is 14 residues long. V was cut by 4 bases and J by 1 base, with 7 bases left in between. Germline V gene sequence: CDR1 SGHVS, CDR2 FNYEAQ. CDR3 sequence (DNA): TGTGCCAGCAGCTCTCTAGGGAACACCGGGGAGCTGTTTTTT. The encoded protein is CASSSLGNTGELFF. Together with reference TRBV7-6 and TRBJ2-2, the CDR3 gives the full variable domain: GAGVSQSPRYKVTKRGQDVALRCDPISGHVSLYWYRQALGQGPEFLTYFNYEAQQDKSGLPNDRFSAERPEGSISTLTIQRTEQRDSAMYRCASSSLGNTGELFFGEGSRLTVL.

The gene calls are TRBV7-2 and TRBJ1-1; TRBD1 aligns across 7 bases. The CDR3 covers 14 residues. From germline, CDR1 is SGHTA and CDR2 FQGNSA. Losses at the gene ends were 6 bases for V and 6 bases for J; bases not matched to a gene: 10. CDR3 protein: CASSPNRGGAEAFF. The CDR3, as DNA: TGTGCCAGCAGTCCTAACAGGGGAGGCGCTGAAGCTTTCTTT.

This clone was counted a few times. The chain has TRBV5-1 and TRBJ1-1; perhaps TRBD1 as D (5 bases). The CDR3 runs 15 residues. Between the trimmed V and J ends, which lost 1 base and 4 bases, there was a span of 14 bases. Germline V gives CDR1 SGHRS, CDR2 YFSETQ. This chain's CDR3 is CASSLYQGGSTEAFF. Written as DNA, the CDR3 is TGCGCCAGCAGCTTGTATCAGGGAGGTAGCACTGAAGCTTTCTTT.

This clone was seen only a few times. The chain employs TRBV29-1 and TRBJ1-1; D uncertain. The germline gives CDR1 SQVTM, CDR2 ANQGSEA. The V and J ends lost 5 bases and 3 bases respectively, with 10 bases between them. The CDR3 loop spans 12 amino acids. The CDR3 DNA is TGCAGCGTTTATAGGAGGGACACTGAAGCTTTCTTT. It codes for CSVYRRDTEAFF.

The CDR3 reads CASRLTGFYEQYF. CDR3 DNA sequence: TGTGCCAGTAGGCTGACAGGGTTCTACGAGCAGTACTTC. The V gene is TRBV19, the J gene TRBJ2-7; 7 nucleotides match TRBD1. CDR1 and CDR2 (germline): LNHDA, SQIVND (reference sequence). V was pared by 6 bases and J by 3 bases, with 5 bases of the junction left unmatched. The CDR3 is 13 residues long.

This clone was detected once. This sequence joins TRBV18 and TRBJ2-3; D is ambiguous. This CDR3 comprises 12 residues. Per the germline V gene, CDR1 is KGHSH and CDR2 is LQKENI. V was pared by 2 bases and J by 3 bases, with 3 bases between. CDR3 residues: CASSPITDTQYF. The CDR3 nucleotides read TGTGCCAGCTCACCAATAACAGATACGCAGTATTTT.

This clone was observed a handful of times. Written as DNA, the CDR3 is TGTGCCTGGAGTCTCGGGGGGGGCAGCACAGATACGCAGTATTTT. This sequence encodes CAWSLGGGSTDTQYF. The V gene is TRBV30, the J gene TRBJ2-3, with 8 nucleotides matching TRBD2. CDR3 size: 15 residues. The ends lost 2 bases at V and 0 bases at J; junction bases unmatched: 4. The germline CDR1 and CDR2 sequences are GTSNPN and SVGIG (reference sequence).

The rearrangement joins TRBV19 to TRBJ1-2; D unresolved. CDR1 and CDR2 from the germline V gene are LNHDA and SQIVND (reference sequence). This CDR3 comprises 12 residues. V lost 4 bases, J lost 8 bases, and 11 bases lay in between. The CDR3 DNA is TGTGCCAGTAGTAACTCTGCGGGAGGCTACACCTTC. Protein product: CASSNSAGGYTF.